These T cell receptor beta chains were read from a single sample in a study of T cell responses to AZD1222 COVID-19 vaccine. The data were produced by immunoSEQ multiplex PCR, yet TCRdb's version contains in-frame clones alone and is incomplete. The table lists 25,000 to 35,000 clones, about 77% of them singletons. Sequenced here: peripheral blood, sampled on day 0 of AZD1222 vaccination. These TCRs come from an adult in good health. CDR3s include the opening cysteine and the closing phenylalanine or tryptophan. The D gene is left open where the match is weak. Clone size is given for some rows only: seen once, a few or many times, or a class if the clone is expanded.

d_gene: NA
abundance: NA
v_gene: TRBV27
j_gene: TRBJ1-2
CDR3nt: TGTGCCAGCAGTTCAGGCCGGGGCACTTATGGCTACACCTTC
CDR3aa: CASSSGRGTYGYTF

d_gene: NA
abundance: NA
v_gene: TRBV6-5
j_gene: TRBJ2-5
CDR3nt: TGTGCCAGCACCCGGTCTGGGCCACTACAAGAGACCCAGTACTTC
CDR3aa: CASTRSGPLQETQYF

d_gene: TRBD1
abundance: NA
v_gene: TRBV3-1/TRBV3-2
j_gene: TRBJ1-6
CDR3nt: TGTGCCAGCAGCCAATCGACAGGACAGGGGGGAGGTTCACCCCTCCACTTT
CDR3aa: CASSQSTGQGGGSPLHF

d_gene: NA
abundance: NA
v_gene: TRBV4-3
j_gene: TRBJ1-4
CDR3nt: TGCGCCAGCAGCCAAGGGGGACGGCTAACTAATGAAAAACTGTTTTTT
CDR3aa: CASSQGGRLTNEKLFF

d_gene: NA
abundance: few
v_gene: TRBV19
j_gene: TRBJ1-1
CDR3nt: TGTGCCAGTACCGCAACCGTGGACAGCCATGGAGAAGCTTTCTTT
CDR3aa: CASTATVDSHGEAFF

d_gene: NA
abundance: few
v_gene: TRBV11-3
j_gene: TRBJ2-3
CDR3nt: TGTGCCAGCAGCTCCCCCAGGACAGATACGCAGTATTTT
CDR3aa: CASSSPRTDTQYF

d_gene: TRBD2
abundance: NA
v_gene: TRBV24-1
j_gene: TRBJ2-3
CDR3nt: TGTGCCACCAGTGATCCCCAAAGCGGGAGGGATACGCAGTATTTT
CDR3aa: CATSDPQSGRDTQYF

d_gene: NA
abundance: few
v_gene: TRBV29-1
j_gene: TRBJ2-2
CDR3nt: TGCAGCGTTGGACAGGTCGGAGGCACCGGGGAGCTGTTTTTT
CDR3aa: CSVGQVGGTGELFF

d_gene: TRBD2
abundance: NA
v_gene: TRBV5-1
j_gene: TRBJ2-5
CDR3nt: TGCGCCAGCAGCTTTTCACTAGCGGTGGGAGAGACCCAGTACTTC
CDR3aa: CASSFSLAVGETQYF

d_gene: NA
abundance: once
v_gene: TRBV2
j_gene: TRBJ1-3
CDR3nt: TGTGCCAGCAGTAAACAGGGTCTGGGGGGAAACACCATATATTTT
CDR3aa: CASSKQGLGGNTIYF

d_gene: NA
abundance: NA
v_gene: TRBV13
j_gene: TRBJ2-1
CDR3nt: TGTGCCAGCAGCCCCGAGCGGATTGGAGGGCCTAAAGGGTACAATGAGCAGTTCTTC
CDR3aa: CASSPERIGGPKGYNEQFF

d_gene: NA
abundance: NA
v_gene: TRBV4-1
j_gene: TRBJ2-7
CDR3nt: TGCGCCAGCAGCCAACCACAGGGTAGCCACCCAGCAATGCCCTCCTACGAGCAGTACTTC
CDR3aa: CASSQPQGSHPAMPSYEQYF

d_gene: NA
abundance: NA
v_gene: TRBV4-2
j_gene: TRBJ2-5
CDR3nt: TGTGCCAGCAGCCAAGATTACGGCAGGGTCGAAGAGACCCAGTACTTC
CDR3aa: CASSQDYGRVEETQYF

d_gene: NA
abundance: few
v_gene: TRBV6-1
j_gene: TRBJ1-2
CDR3nt: TGTGCCAGCAGTGAATTTGGGGGAGTCGGAGGCTACACCTTC
CDR3aa: CASSEFGGVGGYTF

d_gene: NA
abundance: NA
v_gene: TRBV7-3
j_gene: TRBJ1-4
CDR3nt: TGTGCCAGCAGCTTAAACCCTGGAGCTAATGAAAAACTGTTTTTT
CDR3aa: CASSLNPGANEKLFF

d_gene: NA
abundance: NA
v_gene: TRBV18
j_gene: TRBJ2-5
CDR3nt: TGTGCCAGCTCAGTGCTTGGGTCTACACAAGAGACCCAGTACTTC
CDR3aa: CASSVLGSTQETQYF

d_gene: TRBD1
abundance: few
v_gene: TRBV9
j_gene: TRBJ2-1
CDR3nt: TGTGCCAGCAGCGGATCCACAGGGGTCAATGAGCAGTTCTTC
CDR3aa: CASSGSTGVNEQFF

d_gene: NA
abundance: once
v_gene: TRBV7-9
j_gene: TRBJ2-7
CDR3nt: TGTGCCAGCAGCTTATCCGGGCGGGCAAGAAGCTCCTACGAGCAGTACTTC
CDR3aa: CASSLSGRARSSYEQYF

d_gene: NA
abundance: NA
v_gene: TRBV6-5
j_gene: TRBJ1-5
CDR3nt: TGTGCCAGCAAATTGTCAGGGAGTCAGCCCCAGCATTTT
CDR3aa: CASKLSGSQPQHF

d_gene: NA
abundance: NA
v_gene: TRBV7-8
j_gene: TRBJ2-7
CDR3nt: TGTGCCAGCAGCTTAGCGCGTACCTTTCAGATTACCTACGAGCAGTACTTC
CDR3aa: CASSLARTFQITYEQYF

d_gene: NA
abundance: NA
v_gene: TRBV19
j_gene: TRBJ2-7
CDR3nt: TGTGCCAGTAGTATGCTTGAGAGCGAGCAGTACTTC
CDR3aa: CASSMLESEQYF

d_gene: NA
abundance: NA
v_gene: TRBV29-1
j_gene: TRBJ2-2
CDR3nt: TGCAGCGGGACCACTAGTAACACCGGGGAGCTGTTTTTT
CDR3aa: CSGTTSNTGELFF

d_gene: NA
abundance: NA
v_gene: TRBV7-2
j_gene: TRBJ1-2
CDR3nt: TGTGCCAGCAGCTTAGCTGGGGGCTATGGCTACACCTTC
CDR3aa: CASSLAGGYGYTF

d_gene: TRBD1
abundance: NA
v_gene: TRBV19
j_gene: TRBJ1-2
CDR3nt: TGTGCCAGTAGTATAGATTCGGCAGGGGGCTATGGCTACACCTTC
CDR3aa: CASSIDSAGGYGYTF

d_gene: NA
abundance: NA
v_gene: TRBV19
j_gene: TRBJ1-5
CDR3nt: TGTGCCAGTAGTAGAGAGGGGGGTCAGCCCCAGCATTTT
CDR3aa: CASSREGGQPQHF

d_gene: NA
abundance: NA
v_gene: TRBV5-1
j_gene: TRBJ1-1
CDR3nt: TGCGCCAGCAGACATCAGGGGCGCCACACTGAAGCTTTCTTT
CDR3aa: CASRHQGRHTEAFF

d_gene: TRBD1
abundance: NA
v_gene: TRBV10-2
j_gene: TRBJ1-1
CDR3nt: TGCGCCAGCACCGAGGGGGCCTCGATGAACACTGAAGCTTTCTTT
CDR3aa: CASTEGASMNTEAFF

d_gene: TRBD1
abundance: NA
v_gene: TRBV3-1/TRBV3-2
j_gene: TRBJ1-1
CDR3nt: TGTGCCAGCAGCCCATACAGGGGAAGAACTGAAGCTTTCTTT
CDR3aa: CASSPYRGRTEAFF

d_gene: NA
abundance: NA
v_gene: TRBV10-3
j_gene: TRBJ1-5
CDR3nt: TGTGCCATCAGTGAGTCCCCCAGGGTGAGGAATCAGCCCCAGCATTTT
CDR3aa: CAISESPRVRNQPQHF

d_gene: NA
abundance: NA
v_gene: TRBV12-3/TRBV12-4
j_gene: TRBJ2-1
CDR3nt: TGTGCCAGCAGTTCTAGGCAGGGATTCGGCAAGTTCTTC
CDR3aa: CASSSRQGFGKFF

d_gene: TRBD2
abundance: once
v_gene: TRBV3-1/TRBV3-2
j_gene: TRBJ2-1
CDR3nt: TGTGCCAGCAGCCTGCTAGCGGTTAATGAGCAGTTCTTC
CDR3aa: CASSLLAVNEQFF

d_gene: NA
abundance: NA
v_gene: TRBV6-5
j_gene: TRBJ2-1
CDR3nt: TGTGCCAGCAGGACGACGGTAAACAATGAGCAGTTCTTC
CDR3aa: CASRTTVNNEQFF

d_gene: NA
abundance: NA
v_gene: TRBV6-1
j_gene: TRBJ1-2
CDR3nt: TGTGCCAGCAGAGATACTAACTATGGCTACACCTTC
CDR3aa: CASRDTNYGYTF

d_gene: TRBD1
abundance: NA
v_gene: TRBV6-5
j_gene: TRBJ1-3
CDR3nt: TGTGCCAGCAGTAACCTTCGGGACAGAGGAAACACCATATATTTT
CDR3aa: CASSNLRDRGNTIYF

d_gene: TRBD2
abundance: NA
v_gene: TRBV18
j_gene: TRBJ2-5
CDR3nt: TGTGCCAGCTCTCAGAGCGGGGGGTCACCACAAGAGACCCAGTACTTC
CDR3aa: CASSQSGGSPQETQYF

d_gene: NA
abundance: NA
v_gene: TRBV19
j_gene: TRBJ1-1
CDR3nt: TGTGCCAGTAGTATAATGTTGAACACTGAAGCTTTCTTT
CDR3aa: CASSIMLNTEAFF

d_gene: NA
abundance: NA
v_gene: TRBV18
j_gene: TRBJ1-2
CDR3nt: TGTGCCAGCTCATCCCAGGGAGAGAATGGCTACACCTTC
CDR3aa: CASSSQGENGYTF

d_gene: NA
abundance: NA
v_gene: TRBV6-5
j_gene: TRBJ2-5
CDR3nt: TGTGCCACCCGAGGGGGAAACCAAGAGACCCAGTACTTC
CDR3aa: CATRGGNQETQYF

d_gene: NA
abundance: NA
v_gene: TRBV5-4
j_gene: TRBJ2-2
CDR3nt: TGTGCCAGCAGCCAAAATCCGGGACTGAGGAACACCGGGGAGCTGTTTTTT
CDR3aa: CASSQNPGLRNTGELFF

d_gene: TRBD2
abundance: once
v_gene: TRBV10-3
j_gene: TRBJ2-1
CDR3nt: TGTGCCATCAGTGGGACTAGCGGGAGGCCCAGACCCAATGAGCAGTTCTTC
CDR3aa: CAISGTSGRPRPNEQFF

d_gene: TRBD1
abundance: NA
v_gene: TRBV27
j_gene: TRBJ2-7
CDR3nt: TGTGCCAGCAGTTTTCCAAAACGACAGGGGGCCAAGTACGAGCAGTACTTC
CDR3aa: CASSFPKRQGAKYEQYF

d_gene: TRBD2
abundance: NA
v_gene: TRBV6-6
j_gene: TRBJ2-3
CDR3nt: TGTGCCAGCAGTCTCCAGGCCGGGGGGTCCGGGGCAGATACGCAGTATTTT
CDR3aa: CASSLQAGGSGADTQYF

d_gene: TRBD1
abundance: few
v_gene: TRBV5-1
j_gene: TRBJ1-2
CDR3nt: TGCGCCAGCAGCCAGGACAGGGCCTATGGCTACACCTTC
CDR3aa: CASSQDRAYGYTF

d_gene: NA
abundance: few
v_gene: TRBV2
j_gene: TRBJ1-6
CDR3nt: TGTGCCAGTTTGCCATATAATTCACCCCTCCACTTT
CDR3aa: CASLPYNSPLHF

d_gene: NA
abundance: NA
v_gene: TRBV11-2
j_gene: TRBJ2-1
CDR3nt: TGTGCCAGCAGCTTAGATAGGGGGATAGGGTACAATGAGCAGTTCTTC
CDR3aa: CASSLDRGIGYNEQFF

d_gene: TRBD2
abundance: NA
v_gene: TRBV27
j_gene: TRBJ2-5
CDR3nt: TGTGCCAGCAGCAGGAGCGGGGGAGGGCCAGAGACCCAGTACTTC
CDR3aa: CASSRSGGGPETQYF

d_gene: TRBD2
abundance: once
v_gene: TRBV19
j_gene: TRBJ2-1
CDR3nt: TGTGCCAGTAGTAGCGGGAGCAGCACTGAGCAGTTCTTC
CDR3aa: CASSSGSSTEQFF